A single sample gave rise to the 20 T cell receptor beta chains below, sequenced in a study of blood T cell repertoires in COVID-19. Generated by immunoSEQ multiplex PCR, the TCRdb table keeps only in-frame clones and is missing some. This sample yields a few hundred thousand clones, of which 80% to 90% are seen a single time; more than 8.5% belongs to the top ten. Sequencing was carried out using PBMCs or T cells enriched from blood (not recorded which). The receptors were sampled from a woman between 18 and 29 years old who had recovered from COVID-19.

The chain uses TRBV19 and TRBJ1-5; D ambiguous. Germline CDR1 LNHDA, CDR2 SQIVND (reference sequence). This CDR3 spans 13 amino acids. V lost 4 bases and J 2 bases, leaving 6 bases between the germline ends. CDR3 protein: CASSTRGNQPQHF. The CDR3 DNA sequence: TGTGCCAGTAGTACCCGAGGCAATCAGCCCCAGCATTTT.

The chain couples TRBV5-6 to TRBJ1-3; 8 bases fit TRBD1. There are 15 residues in the CDR3. CDR1 and CDR2 from the germline V gene are SGHDT and YYEEEE. The V gene end was trimmed by 4 bases and the J gene end by 0 bases; junction bases not matched to a gene: 3. CDR3 region: CASSIGQGSGNTIYF. The CDR3, as DNA: TGTGCCAGCAGCATCGGACAGGGCTCTGGAAACACCATATATTTT. Complete variable domain (other parts from reference TRBV5-6 and TRBJ1-3): DAGVTQSPTHLIKTRGQQVTLRCSPKSGHDTVSWYQQALGQGPQFIFQYYEEEERQRGNFPDRFSGHQFPNYSSELNVNALLLGDSALYLCASSIGQGSGNTIYFGEGSWLTVV.

The chain uses TRBV19 and TRBJ1-1; D gene ambiguous. Germline V gene data show CDR1 as LNHDA and CDR2 as SQIVND (reference sequence). V dropped 2 bases and J dropped 4 bases, with 11 bases sitting between them. This CDR3 region has 14 residues. The CDR3 sequence is CASSIIGGPTEAFF. CDR3 DNA sequence: TGTGCCAGTAGTATAATTGGAGGGCCCACTGAAGCTTTCTTT.

This sequence joins TRBV4-1 and TRBJ1-5; D gene unclear. V was shortened by 1 base and J by 4 bases, with 11 bases between the two germline ends. Germline CDR1 reads MGHRA; CDR2 reads YSYEKL. This CDR3 is 15 amino acids long. The CDR3 nucleotides are TGCGCCAGCAGCCAAGTAGGAGGCCCTAATCAGCCCCAGCATTTT. This sequence encodes CASSQVGGPNQPQHF.

The J gene is TRBJ1-1, the V gene TRBV25-1; D might be TRBD1 (5 bases). This CDR3 has 13 amino acids. With 4 bases removed from V and 8 bases from J, the gap between germline ends came to 14 bases. Germline-derived CDR1 and CDR2 are MGHDK and SYGVNS. This CDR3 is CASSVPGLKEAFF. The CDR3 nucleotides are TGTGCCAGCAGTGTTCCGGGACTGAAGGAAGCTTTCTTT.

The chain is built from TRBV7-9 and TRBJ1-2; 7 positions agree with TRBD1. The V and J ends lost 6 bases and 7 bases, in that order; junction bases with no gene match: 14. The CDR3 consists of 15 residues. The germline V gene has CDR1 SEHNR and CDR2 FQNEAQ (reference sequence). This chain's CDR3 is CASSLTGTALLGYTF. Written as DNA, the CDR3 is TGTGCCAGCAGTCTTACCGGGACAGCCCTCCTTGGCTACACCTTC.

V and J are TRBV12-3 or TRBV12-4 and TRBJ1-2, with D unresolved. V lost 1 base and J 3 bases, leaving 6 bases between the germline ends. CDR3 length: 13 amino acids. The CDR3 loop is CASSLGGDYGYTF. The CDR3 DNA reads as TGTGCCAGCAGTTTAGGGGGAGACTATGGCTACACCTTC.

This clone was observed a single time. The rearrangement links TRBV4-1 to TRBJ1-5; tentatively, D is TRBD1 (5 bases). V lost 1 base and J lost 0, with 10 bases in between. Germline V gene data show CDR1 as MGHRA and CDR2 as YSYEKL. The CDR3 length is 16 residues. CDR3 in amino acids: CASSQVVGLSNQPQHF. CDR3 DNA sequence: TGCGCCAGCAGCCAAGTGGTGGGGCTTAGCAATCAGCCCCAGCATTTT.

The genes are TRBV30 and TRBJ2-7; maybe TRBD2 (5 bases). This CDR3 is built from 14 residues. Looked up from germline, CDR1 is GTSNPN and CDR2 is SVGIG (reference sequence). The V end was cut by 4 bases, the J end by 0 bases, with 13 bases between. In DNA, the CDR3 is TGTGCCTGGACCGCCGGGATAACCTCCTACGAGCAGTACTTC. Translated, it gives CAWTAGITSYEQYF.

The rearrangement joins TRBV10-3 to TRBJ2-7; 7 nucleotides match TRBD1. CDR1 is ENHRY, CDR2 SYGVKD, per germline. V lost 10 bases, J lost 3 bases, and 9 bases stayed unmatched. The CDR3 totals 13 residues. CDR3 in DNA: TGTGCCACCAATATAGGACAGGACTACGAGCAGTACTTC. This codes for CATNIGQDYEQYF.

This clone was recorded only once. The chain recombines TRBV28 with TRBJ1-3; 8 nucleotides match TRBD1. Germline V gene data show CDR1 as MDHEN and CDR2 as SYDVKM. V shed 3 bases and J 3 bases; nucleotides not matched to a gene: 1. CDR3 length: 14 amino acids. As DNA, the CDR3 is TGTGCCAGCAGTTTGGGACAGGTTGGAAACACCATATATTTT. Its protein product is CASSLGQVGNTIYF.

The CDR3 is CASSRPAGGENSPLHF. The CDR3 DNA sequence: TGTGCCAGCAGTAGACCCGCAGGGGGCGAGAATTCACCCCTCCACTTT. This chain links TRBV28 with TRBJ1-6, with 8 bases identical to TRBD1. The CDR3 contains 16 residues. Germline-derived CDR1 and CDR2 are MDHEN and SYDVKM. V shed 5 bases and J 7 bases; nucleotides not matched to a gene: 10.

CDR3 coding DNA: TGTGCCAGCAGCTTGGACCCGGGACTAGGGGCCAATGAGCAGTTCTTC. Translating gives CASSLDPGLGANEQFF. The rearrangement joins TRBV5-4 to TRBJ2-1, with TRBD2 identical over 8 bases. Germline trimming cut 0 bases from V and 6 bases from J; bases unmatched to any gene: 8. CDR3 length: 16 amino acids. Germline values: CDR1 SGHNT, CDR2 YYREEE (reference sequence).

V is TRBV28 and J is TRBJ2-2, with TRBD1 as a possible D gene (5 bases). Germline CDR1 and CDR2: MDHEN and SYDVKM. The CDR3 is 14 amino acids. Deletions cut 2 bases from V and 6 bases from J, with 10 bases between. The CDR3 nucleotides are TGTGCCAGCAGTTTAAGGGGTCGGCCCGGGGAGCTGTTTTTT. Its translation is CASSLRGRPGELFF.

The chain uses TRBV19 and TRBJ2-6, with D maybe TRBD2 (5 bases). Trimming removed 5 bases from V and 0 bases from J, with 14 bases in between. Germline assignment: CDR1 LNHDA and CDR2 SQIVND (reference sequence). The CDR3 has 17 residues. The CDR3 region is CASSPFPTISGANVLTF. The CDR3 DNA is TGTGCCAGTAGTCCATTCCCGACTATCTCTGGGGCCAACGTCCTGACTTTC.

The genes are TRBV5-6 and TRBJ1-2, with D unclear. CDR3 length: 13 residues. V lost 1 base to trimming and J lost 1 base, with 5 bases between them. From germline, CDR1 is SGHDT and CDR2 YYEEEE. In DNA form, the CDR3 reads TGTGCCAGCAGCTTGTCAGATAACTATGGCTACACCTTC. Amino acids: CASSLSDNYGYTF. The variable domain in full, completed from reference TRBV5-6 and TRBJ1-2, reads DAGVTQSPTHLIKTRGQQVTLRCSPKSGHDTVSWYQQALGQGPQFIFQYYEEEERQRGNFPDRFSGHQFPNYSSELNVNALLLGDSALYLCASSLSDNYGYTFGSGTRLTVV.

The chain has TRBV5-5 and TRBJ2-5, with D hard to call. The V end was cut by 6 bases, the J end by 4 bases, with 16 bases between. CDR3 length: 14 amino acids. Germline assignment: CDR1 SGHKS and CDR2 YYEKEE (reference sequence). The CDR3 loop is CASTTGPNGETQYF. CDR3 sequence (DNA): TGTGCCAGCACAACGGGTCCTAATGGAGAGACCCAGTACTTC.

In this sample, this clone turned up a few times. V is TRBV4-2 and J is TRBJ2-7; weak D call: TRBD2 (6 bases). Trimming pared 5 bases from V and 5 bases from J, leaving 13 bases between. This CDR3 is 13 amino acids long. Germline CDR1 and CDR2: LGHNA and YNFKEQ. The CDR3 region is CASSSLPGDEQYF. The CDR3 DNA follows: TGTGCCAGCAGCTCACTCCCGGGGGACGAGCAGTACTTC.

This chain joins TRBV12-3 or TRBV12-4 and TRBJ2-7; D is perhaps TRBD1 (5 bases). The ends were cut back, 6 bases at V and 7 bases at J, with 13 bases in the middle. The CDR3 covers 12 residues. DNA for the CDR3: TGTGCCAGCAGGTACAGGTTTAAAGAGCAGTACTTC. Translating gives CASRYRFKEQYF.

The CDR3 is CASSLGTDTEAFF. CDR3 DNA sequence: TGTGCCAGCAGCCTAGGGACAGACACTGAAGCTTTCTTT. V gene TRBV28 combines with J gene TRBJ1-1; 7 bases match TRBD1. This CDR3 is 13 amino acids long. Germline CDR1 and CDR2: MDHEN and SYDVKM. The V and J ends lost 6 bases and 3 bases, in that order; junction bases with no gene match: 4.